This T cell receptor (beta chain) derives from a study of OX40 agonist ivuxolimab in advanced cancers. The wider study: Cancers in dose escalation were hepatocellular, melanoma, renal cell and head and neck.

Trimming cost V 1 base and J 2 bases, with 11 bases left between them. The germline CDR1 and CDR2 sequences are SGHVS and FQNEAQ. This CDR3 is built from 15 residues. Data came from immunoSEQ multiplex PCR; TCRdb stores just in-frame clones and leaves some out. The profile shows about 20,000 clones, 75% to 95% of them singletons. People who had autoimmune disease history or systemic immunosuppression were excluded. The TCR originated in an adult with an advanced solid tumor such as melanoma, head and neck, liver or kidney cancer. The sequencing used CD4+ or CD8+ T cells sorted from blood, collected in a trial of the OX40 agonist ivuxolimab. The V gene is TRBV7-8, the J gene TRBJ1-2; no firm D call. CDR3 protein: CASSLGEGSNYGYTF. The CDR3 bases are TGTGCCAGCAGCTTAGGGGAGGGATCGAACTATGGCTACACCTTC.